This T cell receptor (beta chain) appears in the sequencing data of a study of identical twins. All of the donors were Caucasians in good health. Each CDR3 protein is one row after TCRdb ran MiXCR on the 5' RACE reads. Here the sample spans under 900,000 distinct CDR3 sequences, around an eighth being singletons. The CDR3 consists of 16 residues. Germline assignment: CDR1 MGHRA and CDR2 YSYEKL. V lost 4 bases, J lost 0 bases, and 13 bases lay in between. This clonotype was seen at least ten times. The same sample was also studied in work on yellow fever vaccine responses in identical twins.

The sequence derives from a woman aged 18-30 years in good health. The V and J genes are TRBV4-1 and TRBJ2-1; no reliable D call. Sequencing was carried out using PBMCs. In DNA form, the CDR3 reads TGCGCCAGCAGCCTCCTGGACCTCATCTCCTACAATGAGCAGTTCTTC. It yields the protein CASSLLDLISYNEQFF.